The clone carrying this T cell receptor beta chain occurred a few times. Its antigen remains unidentified. The CDR3 consists of 13 residues. From germline, CDR1 is DFQATT and CDR2 SNEGSKA (reference sequence). Germline trimming cut 3 bases from V and 2 bases from J; bases unmatched to any gene: 2. A sample-barcoded 5' primer and a J-beta primer mix were used in a second PCR of roughly 6 to 11 cycles. Each cDNA molecule received a tag from a template-switch adaptor that had 12 random nucleotides. TCRdb independently ran MiXCR on the 5' RACE reads; one entry per CDR3 protein. The sample contains 1.8 million or so distinct CDR3 sequences, approximately 39% of which appear only once. This record comes from a study of blood T cells in healthy people across ages. Study-level findings and limits: Long-lived donors exceeded aged donors in naive CD4+ cells and diversity. TCR beta diversity, measured per million T cells, fell in a roughly linear way with age. Unsorted PBMC material precluded a definitive naive versus antigen-experienced comparison.

The chain has TRBV20-1 and TRBJ2-3, with 7 nucleotides matching TRBD2. The TCR comes from a human donor in good health. The sequenced sample consisted of blood. CDR3 sequence (DNA): TGCAGTGCTAGGACTAGCCCCACAGATACGCAGTATTTT. This gives the protein CSARTSPTDTQYF.